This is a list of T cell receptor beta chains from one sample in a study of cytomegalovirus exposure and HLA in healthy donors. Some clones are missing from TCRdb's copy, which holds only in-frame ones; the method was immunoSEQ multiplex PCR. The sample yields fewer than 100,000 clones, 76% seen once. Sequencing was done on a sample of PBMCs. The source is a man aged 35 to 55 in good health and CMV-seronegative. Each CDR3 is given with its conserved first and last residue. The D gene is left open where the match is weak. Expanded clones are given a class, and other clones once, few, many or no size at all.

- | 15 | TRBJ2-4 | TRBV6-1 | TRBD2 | TGTGCCAGCAGTGCTAGCGGGGGGAAGAAAAACATTCAGTACTTC | CASSASGGKKNIQYF
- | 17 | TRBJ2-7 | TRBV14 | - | TGTGCCAGCAGCCCCACTTTAGCTGCGAGGAGCTCCTACGAGCAGTACTTC | CASSPTLAARSSYEQYF
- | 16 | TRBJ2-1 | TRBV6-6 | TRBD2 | TGTGCCAGCAGACCTACGGGGGGGCCGAAAGAGAATGAGCAGTTCTTC | CASRPTGGPKENEQFF
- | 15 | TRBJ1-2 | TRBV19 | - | TGTGCCAGTAGTATACCACAGAGTTTAGGCTATGGCTACACCTTC | CASSIPQSLGYGYTF
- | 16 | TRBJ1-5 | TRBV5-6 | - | TGTGCCAGCAGCTTGAAGGGGAAAGGTAGCAATCAGCCCCAGCATTTT | CASSLKGKGSNQPQHF
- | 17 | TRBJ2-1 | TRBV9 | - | TGTGCCAGCAGCGTCCACGTTAACAGGGCCTCCTACAATGAGCAGTTCTTC | CASSVHVNRASYNEQFF
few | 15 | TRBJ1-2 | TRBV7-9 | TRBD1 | TGTGCCAGCAGCTTCGGGACAGGGGAATTGCATGGCTACACCTTC | CASSFGTGELHGYTF
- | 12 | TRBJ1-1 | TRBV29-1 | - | TGCAGCGTTGACAGAACGAACACTGAAGCTTTCTTT | CSVDRTNTEAFF
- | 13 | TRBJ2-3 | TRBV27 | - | TGTGCCAGCAGCCCAACCGGGGGAGATACGCAGTATTTT | CASSPTGGDTQYF
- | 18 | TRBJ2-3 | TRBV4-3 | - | TGCGCCAGCAGCCAAGAGATGTTCCTAGCCCTTAGCACAGATACGCAGTATTTT | CASSQEMFLALSTDTQYF
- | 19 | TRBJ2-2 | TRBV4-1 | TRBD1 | TGCGCCAGCAGCCAAGATGGCGGGACAGGGAACTCGAACACCGGGGAGCTGTTTTTT | CASSQDGGTGNSNTGELFF
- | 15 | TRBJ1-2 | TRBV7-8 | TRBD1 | TGTGCCAGCAGTTGGGGGGACAGGGACGTTTCTGGCTACACCTTC | CASSWGDRDVSGYTF
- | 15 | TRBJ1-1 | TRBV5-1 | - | TGCGCCAGCAGCTTGGTAGTGGGAGTGGACACTGAAGCTTTCTTT | CASSLVVGVDTEAFF
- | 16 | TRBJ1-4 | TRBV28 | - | TGTGCCAGCAGTTCTTCATTTCCTGGAGTTGGTGAAAAACTGTTTTTT | CASSSSFPGVGEKLFF
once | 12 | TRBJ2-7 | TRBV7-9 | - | TGTTCCAGCAGCTTAAGATACAACGAGCAGTACTTC | CSSSLRYNEQYF
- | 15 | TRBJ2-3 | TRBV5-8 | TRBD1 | TGTGCCAGCAGCTTGGGGGGACAGGGAGCAGATACGCAGTATTTT | CASSLGGQGADTQYF
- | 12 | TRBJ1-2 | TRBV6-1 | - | TGTGCCAGCCGACCACAGGGCGGGCGCTACACCTTC | CASRPQGGRYTF
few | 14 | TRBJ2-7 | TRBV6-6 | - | TGTGCCAGCAGCCTCCCCGGACAGTCCTACGAGCAGTACTTC | CASSLPGQSYEQYF
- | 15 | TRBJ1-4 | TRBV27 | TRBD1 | TGTGCCAGCAAGTCCTCCGGGACAGGGAATGAAAAACTGTTTTTT | CASKSSGTGNEKLFF
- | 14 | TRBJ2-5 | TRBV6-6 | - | TGTGCCAGCAGTTATTCAGGGTCCCAAGAGACCCAGTACTTC | CASSYSGSQETQYF
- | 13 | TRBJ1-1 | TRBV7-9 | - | TGTTCCAGCAGCGCCGGAGGGAACACTGAAGCTTTCTTT | CSSSAGGNTEAFF
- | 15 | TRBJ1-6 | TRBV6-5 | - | TGTGCCAGCAGTTACTCGACCAGGGGTCGAGCTCCCCTCCACTTT | CASSYSTRGRAPLHF
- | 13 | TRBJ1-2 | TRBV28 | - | TGTGCCAGCAGTTGGACAGTCAACTATGGCTACACCTTC | CASSWTVNYGYTF
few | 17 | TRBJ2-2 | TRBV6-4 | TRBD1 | TGTGCCAGCAGTGACGAGGGGACAGGGGGAACCACCGGGGAGCTGTTTTTT | CASSDEGTGGTTGELFF
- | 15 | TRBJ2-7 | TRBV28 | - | TGTGCCAGCAGTTTATCAGGGGTACTGAGGGACGAGCAGTACTTC | CASSLSGVLRDEQYF
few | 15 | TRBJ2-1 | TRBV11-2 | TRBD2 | TGTGCCAGCAGCCTAGCGGGAGGTACCTACAATGAGCAGTTCTTC | CASSLAGGTYNEQFF
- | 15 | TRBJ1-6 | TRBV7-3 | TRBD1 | TGTGCCAGCAGGAACTCCGGGACAGGGAATTCACCCCTCCACTTT | CASRNSGTGNSPLHF
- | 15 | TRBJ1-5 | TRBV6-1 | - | TGTGCCAGCAGTGAAACTAGATATAGCAATCAGCCCCAGCATTTT | CASSETRYSNQPQHF
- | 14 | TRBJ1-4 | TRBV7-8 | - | TGTGCCAGCAGCTTCGGTAGAAGAAATGAAAAACTGTTTTTT | CASSFGRRNEKLFF
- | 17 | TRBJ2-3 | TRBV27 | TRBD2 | TGTGCCAGCAGCCCTCGGGACAGCGGGGGGGGCAGGTATACGCAGTATTTT | CASSPRDSGGGRYTQYF
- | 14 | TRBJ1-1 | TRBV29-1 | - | TGCAGCGTTGACAGGGGAGGGATGAACACTGAAGCTTTCTTT | CSVDRGGMNTEAFF
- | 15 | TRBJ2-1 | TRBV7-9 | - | TGTGCCAGCAGCTTTTCGGGAAAGGGTTACAATGAGCAGTTCTTC | CASSFSGKGYNEQFF
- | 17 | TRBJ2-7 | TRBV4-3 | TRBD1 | TGCGCCAGCAGCCAGCGATCGTTCCGGGACAGTGCCTACGAGCAGTACTTC | CASSQRSFRDSAYEQYF
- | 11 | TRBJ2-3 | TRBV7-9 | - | TGTGCCAGCCGGGGGACAGATACGCAGTATTTT | CASRGTDTQYF
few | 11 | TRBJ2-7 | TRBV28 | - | TGTGCCAGCAGCCCCGCCTACGAGCAGTACTTC | CASSPAYEQYF
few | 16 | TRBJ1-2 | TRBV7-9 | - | TGTTCCAGCCAAAACCCGGAGGGGAGACGTGGCTATGGCTACACCTTC | CSSQNPEGRRGYGYTF
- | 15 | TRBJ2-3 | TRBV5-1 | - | TGCGCCAGCAGCTTGGGCCATCGGGGCACAGATACGCAGTATTTT | CASSLGHRGTDTQYF
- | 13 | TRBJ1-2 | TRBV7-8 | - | TGTGCCAGCAGCTTATACAGAAACTATGGCTACACCTTC | CASSLYRNYGYTF
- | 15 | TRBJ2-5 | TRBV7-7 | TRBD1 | TGTGCCAGCAGTCCGACAGGGGGTTGGGGAGAGACCCAGTACTTC | CASSPTGGWGETQYF
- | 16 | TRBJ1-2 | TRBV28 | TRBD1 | TGTGCCAGCAGAGAAGCACGACAGGGGGGGAACTATGGCTACACCTTC | CASREARQGGNYGYTF
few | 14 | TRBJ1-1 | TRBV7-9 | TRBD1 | TGTGCCAGCAGGGAAACAGGGGGCAACACTGAAGCTTTCTTT | CASRETGGNTEAFF
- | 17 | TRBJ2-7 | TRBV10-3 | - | TGTGCCATCAGTGAGTCGGGGGGGCAGTCCAATTCCTACGAGCAGTACTTC | CAISESGGQSNSYEQYF
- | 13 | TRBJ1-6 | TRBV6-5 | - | TGTGCCAGCAGTAACAACAGGGCTTTACCCCTCCACTTT | CASSNNRALPLHF
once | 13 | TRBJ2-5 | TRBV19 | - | TGTGCCAGTAGGATACAGGGAGGAGAGACCCAGTACTTC | CASRIQGGETQYF
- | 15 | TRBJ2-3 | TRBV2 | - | TGTGCCAGCAGCACGGACAGCCGTAGCACAGATACGCAGTATTTT | CASSTDSRSTDTQYF
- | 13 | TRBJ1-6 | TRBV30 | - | TGTGCCTGGAGTCGCCTCTATGATTCACCCCTCCACTTT | CAWSRLYDSPLHF